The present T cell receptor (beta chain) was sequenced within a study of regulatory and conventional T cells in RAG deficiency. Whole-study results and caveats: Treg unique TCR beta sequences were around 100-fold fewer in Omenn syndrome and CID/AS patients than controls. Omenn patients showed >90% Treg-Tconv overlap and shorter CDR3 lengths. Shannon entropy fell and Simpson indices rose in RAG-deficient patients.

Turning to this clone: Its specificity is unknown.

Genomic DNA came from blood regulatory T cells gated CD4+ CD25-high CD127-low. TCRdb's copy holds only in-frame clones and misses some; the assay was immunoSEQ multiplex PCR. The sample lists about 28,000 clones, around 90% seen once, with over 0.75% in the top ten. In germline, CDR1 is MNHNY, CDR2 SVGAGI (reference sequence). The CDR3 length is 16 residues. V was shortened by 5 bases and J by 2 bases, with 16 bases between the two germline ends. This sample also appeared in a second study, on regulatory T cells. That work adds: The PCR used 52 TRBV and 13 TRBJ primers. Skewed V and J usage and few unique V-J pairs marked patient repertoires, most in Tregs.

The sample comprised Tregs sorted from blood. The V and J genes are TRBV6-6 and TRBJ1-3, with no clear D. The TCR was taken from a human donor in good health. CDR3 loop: CASSMLGGPPGNTIYF. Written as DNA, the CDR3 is TGTGCCAGCAGTATGTTGGGCGGGCCCCCTGGAAACACCATATATTTT.